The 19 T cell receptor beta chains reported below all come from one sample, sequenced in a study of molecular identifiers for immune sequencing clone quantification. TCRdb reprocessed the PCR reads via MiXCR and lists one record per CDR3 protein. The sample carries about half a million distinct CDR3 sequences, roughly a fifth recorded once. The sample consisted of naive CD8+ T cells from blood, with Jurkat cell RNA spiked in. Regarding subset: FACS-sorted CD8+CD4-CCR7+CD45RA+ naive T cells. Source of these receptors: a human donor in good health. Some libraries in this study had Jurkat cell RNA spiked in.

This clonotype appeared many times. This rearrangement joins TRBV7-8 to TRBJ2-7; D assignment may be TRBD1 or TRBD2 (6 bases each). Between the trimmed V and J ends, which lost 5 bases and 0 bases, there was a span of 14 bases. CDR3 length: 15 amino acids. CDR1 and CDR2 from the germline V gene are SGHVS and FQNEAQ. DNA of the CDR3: TGTGCCAGCAGCCCGGGGGCGGTTAGCTCCTACGAGCAGTACTTC. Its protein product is CASSPGAVSSYEQYF. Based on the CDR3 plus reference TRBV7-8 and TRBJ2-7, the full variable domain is GAGVSQSPRYKVAKRGQDVALRCDPISGHVSLFWYQQALGQGPEFLTYFQNEAQLDKSGLPSDRFFAERPEGSVSTLKIQRTQQEDSAVYLCASSPGAVSSYEQYFGPGTRLTVT.

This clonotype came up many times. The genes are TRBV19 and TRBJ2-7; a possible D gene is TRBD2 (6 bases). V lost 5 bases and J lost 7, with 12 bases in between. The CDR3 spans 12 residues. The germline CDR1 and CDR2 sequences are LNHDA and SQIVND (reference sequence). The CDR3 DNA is TGTGCCAGTAGTTCATATAGCGGAGAGCAGTACTTC. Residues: CASSSYSGEQYF.

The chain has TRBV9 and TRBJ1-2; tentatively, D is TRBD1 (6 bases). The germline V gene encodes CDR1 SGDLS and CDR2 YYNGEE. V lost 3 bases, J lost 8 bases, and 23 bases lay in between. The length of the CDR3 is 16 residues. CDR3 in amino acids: CASSAGTLDSSTGYTF. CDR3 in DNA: TGTGCCAGCAGCGCCGGAACCCTGGACAGCTCAACCGGCTACACCTTC.

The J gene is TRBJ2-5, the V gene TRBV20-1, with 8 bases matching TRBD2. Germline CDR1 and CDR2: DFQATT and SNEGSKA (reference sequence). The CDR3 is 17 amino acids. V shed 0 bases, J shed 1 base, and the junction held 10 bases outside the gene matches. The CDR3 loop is CSARDTGGPFSQETQYF. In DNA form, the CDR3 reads TGCAGTGCTAGAGATACGGGAGGGCCTTTTTCCCAAGAGACCCAGTACTTC.

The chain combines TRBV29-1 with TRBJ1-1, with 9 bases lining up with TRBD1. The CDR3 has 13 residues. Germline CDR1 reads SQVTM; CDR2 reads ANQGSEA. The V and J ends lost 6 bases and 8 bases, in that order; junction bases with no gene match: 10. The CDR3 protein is CSVYDGTGYEAFF. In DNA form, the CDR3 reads TGCAGCGTCTACGACGGGACAGGGTACGAAGCTTTCTTT.

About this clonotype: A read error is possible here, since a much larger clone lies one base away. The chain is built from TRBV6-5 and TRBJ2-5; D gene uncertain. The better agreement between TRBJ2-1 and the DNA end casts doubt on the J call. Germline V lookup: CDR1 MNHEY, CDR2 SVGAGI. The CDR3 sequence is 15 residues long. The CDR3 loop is CASSYSTAYQETQFF. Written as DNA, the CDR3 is TGTGCCAGCAGTTACTCGACGGCGTACCAAGAGACCCAGTTCTTC.

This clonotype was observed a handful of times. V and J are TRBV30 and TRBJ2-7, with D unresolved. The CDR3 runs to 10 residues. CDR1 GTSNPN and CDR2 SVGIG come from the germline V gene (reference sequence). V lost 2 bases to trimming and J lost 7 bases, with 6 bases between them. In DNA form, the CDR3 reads TGTGCCTGGAGTAAAAGAGAGCAGTACTTC. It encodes CAWSKREQYF.

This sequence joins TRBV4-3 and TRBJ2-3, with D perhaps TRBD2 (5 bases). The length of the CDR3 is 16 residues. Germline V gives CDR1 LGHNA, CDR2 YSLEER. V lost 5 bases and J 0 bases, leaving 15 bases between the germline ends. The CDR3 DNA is TGCGCCAGCAGCAAAAGCGGATCCTCCAGCACAGATACGCAGTATTTT. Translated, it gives CASSKSGSSSTDTQYF.

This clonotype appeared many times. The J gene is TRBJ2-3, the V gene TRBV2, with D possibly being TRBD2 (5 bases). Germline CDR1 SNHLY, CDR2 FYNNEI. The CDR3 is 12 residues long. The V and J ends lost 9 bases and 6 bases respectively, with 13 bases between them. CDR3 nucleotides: TGTGCCAGTACTGATGAGCGGGATACGCAGTATTTT. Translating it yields CASTDERDTQYF.

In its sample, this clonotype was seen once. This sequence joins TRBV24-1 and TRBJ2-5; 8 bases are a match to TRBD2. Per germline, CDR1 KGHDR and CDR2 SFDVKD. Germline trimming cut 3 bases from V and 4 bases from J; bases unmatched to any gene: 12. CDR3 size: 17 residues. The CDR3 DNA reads TGTGCCACCAGTGATCACCATAGCGGGGCCCTCCGAGAGACCCAGTACTTC. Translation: CATSDHHSGALRETQYF.

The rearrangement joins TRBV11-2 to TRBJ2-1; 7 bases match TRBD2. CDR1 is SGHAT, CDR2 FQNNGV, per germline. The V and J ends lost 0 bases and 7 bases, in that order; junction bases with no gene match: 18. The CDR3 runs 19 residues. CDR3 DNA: TGTGCCAGCAGCTTAGAATTTTTTAAGGCGCTAGCGGAATTGAATGAGCAGTTCTTC. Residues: CASSLEFFKALAELNEQFF.

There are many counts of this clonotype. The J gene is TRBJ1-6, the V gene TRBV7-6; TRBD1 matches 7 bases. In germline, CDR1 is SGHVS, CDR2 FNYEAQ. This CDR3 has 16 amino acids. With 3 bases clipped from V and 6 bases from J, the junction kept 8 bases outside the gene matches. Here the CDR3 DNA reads TGTGCCAGCAGCTTGTCTGACAGGGATCCTAATTCACCCCTCCACTTT. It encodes CASSLSDRDPNSPLHF.

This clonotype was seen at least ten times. The CDR3 DNA reads TGCGCCAGCAGCCAAGAAATGATCGGGGAAGCTTTCTTT. Protein: CASSQEMIGEAFF. The J gene is TRBJ1-1, the V gene TRBV4-3; D unclear. The CDR3 contains 13 residues. Germline lookup yields CDR1 LGHNA and CDR2 YSLEER. The ends were cut back, 0 bases at V and 8 bases at J, with 10 bases in the middle.

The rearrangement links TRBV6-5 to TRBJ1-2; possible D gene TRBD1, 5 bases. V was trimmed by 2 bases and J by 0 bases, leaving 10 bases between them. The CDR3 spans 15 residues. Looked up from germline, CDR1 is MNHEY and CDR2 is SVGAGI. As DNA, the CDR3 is TGTGCCAGCAGTTACGGGACGCCCCCTAACTATGGCTACACCTTC. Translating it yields CASSYGTPPNYGYTF.

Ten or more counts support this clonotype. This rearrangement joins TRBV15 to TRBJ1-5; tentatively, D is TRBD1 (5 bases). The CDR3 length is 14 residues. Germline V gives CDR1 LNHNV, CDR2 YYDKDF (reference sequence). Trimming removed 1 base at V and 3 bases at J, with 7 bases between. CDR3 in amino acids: CATSRVGDNQPQHF. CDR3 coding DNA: TGTGCCACCAGCAGAGTAGGGGACAATCAGCCCCAGCATTTT.

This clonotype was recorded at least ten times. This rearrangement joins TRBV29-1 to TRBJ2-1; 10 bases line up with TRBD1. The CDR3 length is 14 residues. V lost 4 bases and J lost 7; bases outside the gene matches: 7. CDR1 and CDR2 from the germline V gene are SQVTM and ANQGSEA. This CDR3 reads CSVGGTGEENEQFF. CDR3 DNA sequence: TGCAGCGTTGGCGGGACAGGGGAGGAGAATGAGCAGTTCTTC.

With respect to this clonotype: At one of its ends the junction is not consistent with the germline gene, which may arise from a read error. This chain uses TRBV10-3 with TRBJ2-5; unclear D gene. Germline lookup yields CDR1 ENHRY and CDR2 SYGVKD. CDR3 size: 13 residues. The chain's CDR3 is CAISEFKFETQNF. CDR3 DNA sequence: TGTGCCATCAGTGAGTTCAAATTCGAGACCCAGAACTTC.

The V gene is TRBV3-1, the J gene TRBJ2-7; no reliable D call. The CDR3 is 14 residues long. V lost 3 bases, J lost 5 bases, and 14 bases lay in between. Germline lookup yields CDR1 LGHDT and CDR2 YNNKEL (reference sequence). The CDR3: CASSHNPARDEQYF. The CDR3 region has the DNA TGTGCCAGCAGCCATAACCCCGCAAGGGACGAGCAGTACTTC.

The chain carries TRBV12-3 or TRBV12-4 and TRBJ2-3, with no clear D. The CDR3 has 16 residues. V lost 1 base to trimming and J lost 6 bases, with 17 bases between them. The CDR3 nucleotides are TGTGCCAGCAGTTTAGAAGGTTCCGCGCCTGTGGATACGCAGTATTTT. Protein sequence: CASSLEGSAPVDTQYF.